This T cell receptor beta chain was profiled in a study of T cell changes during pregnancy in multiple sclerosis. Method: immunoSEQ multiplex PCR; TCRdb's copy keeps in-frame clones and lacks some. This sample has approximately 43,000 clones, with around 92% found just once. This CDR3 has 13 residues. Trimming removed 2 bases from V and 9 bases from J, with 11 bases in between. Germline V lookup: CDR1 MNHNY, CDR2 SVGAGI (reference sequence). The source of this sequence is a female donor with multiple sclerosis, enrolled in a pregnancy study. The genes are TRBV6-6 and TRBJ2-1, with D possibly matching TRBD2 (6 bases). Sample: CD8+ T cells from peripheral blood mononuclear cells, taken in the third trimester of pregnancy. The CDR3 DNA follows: TGTGCCAGCAGTTACGGAGGGTTAGGTGAGCAGTTCTTC. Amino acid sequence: CASSYGGLGEQFF.